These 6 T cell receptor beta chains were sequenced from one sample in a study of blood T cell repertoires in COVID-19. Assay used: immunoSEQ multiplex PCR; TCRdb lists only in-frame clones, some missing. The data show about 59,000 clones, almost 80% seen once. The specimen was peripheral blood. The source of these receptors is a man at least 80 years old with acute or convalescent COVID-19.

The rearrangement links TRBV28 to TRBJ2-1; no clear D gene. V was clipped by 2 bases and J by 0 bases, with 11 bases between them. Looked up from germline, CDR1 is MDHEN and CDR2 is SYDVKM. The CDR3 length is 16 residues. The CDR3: CASSLSPPSSYNEQFF. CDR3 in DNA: TGTGCCAGCAGTTTAAGTCCTCCGAGCTCCTACAATGAGCAGTTCTTC.

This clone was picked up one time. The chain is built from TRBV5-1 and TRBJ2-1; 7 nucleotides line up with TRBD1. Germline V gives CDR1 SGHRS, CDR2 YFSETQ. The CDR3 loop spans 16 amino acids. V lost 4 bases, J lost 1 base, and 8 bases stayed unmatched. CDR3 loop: CASSEPSGQSYNEQFF. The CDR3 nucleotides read TGCGCCAGCAGCGAACCCTCGGGACAGTCCTACAATGAGCAGTTCTTC.

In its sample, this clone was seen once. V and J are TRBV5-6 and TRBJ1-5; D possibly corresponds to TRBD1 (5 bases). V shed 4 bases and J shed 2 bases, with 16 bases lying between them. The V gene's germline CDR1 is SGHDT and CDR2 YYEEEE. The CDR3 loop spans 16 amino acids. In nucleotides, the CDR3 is TGTGCCAGCAGCAGATCGGGAGGGGTAGGCAATCAGCCCCAGCATTTT. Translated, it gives CASSRSGGVGNQPQHF.

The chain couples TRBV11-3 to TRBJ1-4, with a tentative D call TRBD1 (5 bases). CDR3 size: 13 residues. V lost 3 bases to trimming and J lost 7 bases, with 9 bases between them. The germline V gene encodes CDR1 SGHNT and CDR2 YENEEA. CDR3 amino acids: CASSFGGSEKLFF. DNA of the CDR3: TGTGCCAGCAGCTTCGGGGGTAGTGAAAAACTGTTTTTT.

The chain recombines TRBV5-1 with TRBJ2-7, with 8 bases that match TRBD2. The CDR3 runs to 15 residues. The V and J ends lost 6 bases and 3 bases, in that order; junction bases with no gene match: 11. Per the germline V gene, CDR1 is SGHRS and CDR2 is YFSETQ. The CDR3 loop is CASTNRGGLSYEQYF. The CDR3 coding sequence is TGCGCCAGCACCAACCGGGGGGGGTTAAGCTACGAGCAGTACTTC.

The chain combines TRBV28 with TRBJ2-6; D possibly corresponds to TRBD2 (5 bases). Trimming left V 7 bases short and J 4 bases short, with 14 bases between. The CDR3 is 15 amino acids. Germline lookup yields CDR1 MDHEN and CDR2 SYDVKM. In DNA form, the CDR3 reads TGTGCCAGCAAGGGAGCACTGGGAGGGGCCAACGTCCTGACTTTC. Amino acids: CASKGALGGANVLTF.